The 30 T cell receptor beta chains below come from one sample, sequenced in a study of T cells in Graves' hyperthyroidism and ophthalmopathy. There were TCR beta CDR3 regions amplified from RNA transcripts. HTBI primers were used for first-round RT-PCR of the TCR CDR3. TCRdb passed the multiplex PCR reads through MiXCR, listing each CDR3 protein once. The sample lists 300,000 to 450,000 distinct CDR3 sequences, approximately 15% occurring once. Source material: blood. These receptors all stem from a woman aged 60-75 years with Graves' hyperthyroidism.

This sequence joins TRBV3-1 and TRBJ1-2; D unclear. The CDR3 is made up of 14 amino acids. V was clipped by 0 bases and J by 2 bases, with 7 bases between them. Germline CDR1 LGHDT, CDR2 YNNKEL (reference sequence). CDR3 in DNA: TGTGCCAGCAGCCAAGATCCTGTAAACTATGGCTACACCTTC. Protein sequence: CASSQDPVNYGYTF.

In its sample, this clonotype was seen many times. The chain joins TRBV20-1 to TRBJ2-3; 12 nucleotides agree with TRBD2. The CDR3 is made up of 15 amino acids. Trimming at V came to 7 bases and at J to 2 bases, leaving 7 bases not matched to a gene. Germline assignment: CDR1 DFQATT and CDR2 SNEGSKA (reference sequence). In DNA form, the CDR3 reads TGCAGTGTTGCCGGGACTAGCGGGTACACAGATACGCAGTATTTT. Translated: CSVAGTSGYTDTQYF.

This clonotype occurred many times. The chain combines TRBV11-2 with TRBJ2-7; TRBD2 matches at 10 bases. J gave up 3 bases and V 5 bases, and 7 bases lay outside the gene matches. The CDR3 totals 15 residues. The germline V gene has CDR1 SGHAT and CDR2 FQNNGV. CDR3 nucleotides: TGTGCCAGCAGCCGGACTAGCGGCCAGAACTACGAGCAGTACTTC. Protein sequence: CASSRTSGQNYEQYF.

This clonotype has just a few counts. The V gene is TRBV10-3, the J gene TRBJ1-6; D gene unclear. Germline CDR1 ENHRY, CDR2 SYGVKD. Trimming pared 5 bases from V and 5 bases from J, leaving 16 bases between. There are 16 residues in the CDR3. Here the CDR3 reads CAISRSAGPNNSPLHF. CDR3 coding DNA: TGTGCCATCAGTAGGTCGGCAGGCCCAAATAATTCACCCCTCCACTTT.

At least ten counts were recorded for this clonotype. V is TRBV19 and J is TRBJ1-1, with D uncertain. The CDR3 runs 15 residues. The germline gives CDR1 LNHDA, CDR2 SQIVND (reference sequence). V lost 3 bases and J lost 4, with 15 bases in between. The CDR3 nucleotides are TGTGCCAGTAGTATTTCTCGAGGGTCTGGCACTGAAGCTTTCTTT. Its translation: CASSISRGSGTEAFF.

The chain is built from TRBV30 and TRBJ1-1; 10 bases are a match to TRBD1. This CDR3 is built from 16 residues. Germline CDR1 GTSNPN, CDR2 SVGIG (reference sequence). Trimming took 3 bases from V and 0 from J; bases not matched to a gene: 7. CDR3: CAWSPRDRGLNTEAFF. The DNA for the CDR3 is TGTGCCTGGAGCCCCCGGGACAGGGGTTTGAACACTGAAGCTTTCTTT.

This clonotype was recorded at least ten times. The chain couples TRBV3-1 to TRBJ1-2; 8 bases agree with TRBD1. Trimming removed 2 bases from V and 6 bases from J; junction bases left unmatched: 2. This CDR3 is built from 13 residues. CDR1 is LGHDT, CDR2 YNNKEL, per germline (reference sequence). CDR3 in amino acids: CASSQQGAHGYTF. The CDR3 nucleotides are TGTGCCAGCAGCCAACAGGGGGCCCATGGCTACACCTTC.

This clonotype showed up many times. The rearrangement uses TRBV7-2 and TRBJ2-3; D is ambiguous. Germline CDR1 is SGHTA and CDR2 is FQGNSA. This CDR3 has 12 residues. Trimming removed 4 bases from V and 10 bases from J, with 12 bases in between. CDR3 region: CASSSFRGSQYF. The DNA of the CDR3 is TGTGCCAGCAGCTCGTTCCGAGGTTCGCAGTATTTT.

This clonotype was seen ten or more times. The junction does not match germline at one end; this may be a read error. The CDR3 protein is CASSLESSYNSPLHF. CDR3 nucleotide sequence: TGTGCCAGCAGCCTAGAGAGCTCCTATAATTCACCCCTCCACTTT. The gene calls are TRBV11-2 and TRBJ1-6, with unresolved D. This CDR3 has 15 amino acids. CDR1 is SGHAT and CDR2 is FQNNGV in the germline V gene.

This clonotype was counted many times. The chain couples TRBV5-1 to TRBJ1-1; D remains unclear. V was shortened by 4 bases and J by 0 bases, with 13 bases between the two germline ends. Germline CDR1 SGHRS, CDR2 YFSETQ. This CDR3 has 15 amino acids. CDR3 protein: CASSPSYTLNTEAFF. Here the CDR3 DNA reads TGCGCCAGCAGCCCCTCCTATACACTGAACACTGAAGCTTTCTTT.

This clonotype has ten or more counts. This sequence joins TRBV7-9 and TRBJ2-2, with D tentatively TRBD1 or TRBD2 (5 bases each). The germline V gene has CDR1 SEHNR and CDR2 FQNEAQ (reference sequence). Trimming stripped 8 bases from V and 0 bases from J, with 10 bases between. The CDR3 covers 14 residues. The CDR3 nucleotides are TGTGCCAGCGGGGACGGGGCGAACACCGGGGAGCTGTTTTTT. It is translated as CASGDGANTGELFF.

In its sample, this clonotype was seen many times. V gene TRBV20-1 combines with J gene TRBJ1-2; D not resolved. The CDR3 totals 14 residues. Trimming stripped 2 bases from V and 7 bases from J, with 17 bases between. Germline CDR1 and CDR2: DFQATT and SNEGSKA (reference sequence). In DNA, the CDR3 is TGCAGTGCTAGACCCCGGGCCCCCCGCACTGGCTACACCTTC. It yields the protein CSARPRAPRTGYTF.

The gene calls are TRBV19 and TRBJ2-2, with a weak D call TRBD2 (6 bases). V gave up 1 base and J gave up 4 bases, with 13 bases separating them. Looked up from germline, CDR1 is LNHDA and CDR2 is SQIVND (reference sequence). This CDR3 spans 16 amino acids. For the CDR3, the DNA is TGTGCCAGTAGTATAGTGGACGGGGGTCGCACCGGGGAGCTGTTTTTT. This codes for CASSIVDGGRTGELFF.

This clonotype was observed at least ten times. The rearrangement links TRBV24-1 to TRBJ1-1; a weak D match, TRBD1 (5 bases). With 7 bases removed from V and 1 base from J, the gap between germline ends came to 9 bases. Germline V lookup: CDR1 KGHDR, CDR2 SFDVKD. The CDR3 is 13 amino acids. The CDR3 DNA follows: TGTGCCACCAGCAGTACAGGGAACACTGAAGCTTTCTTT. As protein: CATSSTGNTEAFF.

There are a few counts of this clonotype. This chain uses TRBV29-1 with TRBJ2-1, with D uncertain. The CDR3 covers 13 residues. The germline V gene has CDR1 SQVTM and CDR2 ANQGSEA. Trimming took off 8 bases at V and 1 base at J, with 12 bases between the two ends. Here the CDR3 DNA reads TGCAGCCACGGGTCAGTTTCCTACAATGAGCAGTTCTTC. This codes for CSHGSVSYNEQFF.

This clonotype appeared many times. This chain joins TRBV28 and TRBJ2-1; no reliable D call. V dropped 7 bases and J dropped 0 bases, with 7 bases sitting between them. The length of the CDR3 is 13 residues. Per germline, CDR1 MDHEN and CDR2 SYDVKM. CDR3 sequence: CASTTSSYNEQFF. CDR3 bases: TGTGCCAGCACTACAAGCTCCTACAATGAGCAGTTCTTC.

This clonotype has ten or more counts. This chain uses TRBV29-1 with TRBJ2-5; unclear D gene. The length of the CDR3 is 12 residues. V was shortened by 4 bases and J by 2 bases, with 8 bases between the two germline ends. Looked up from germline, CDR1 is SQVTM and CDR2 is ANQGSEA. This CDR3 is CSVVISQETQYF. The CDR3 nucleotides are TGCAGCGTTGTTATTAGTCAAGAGACCCAGTACTTC.

This clonotype was picked up a small number of times. The chain employs TRBV3-1 and TRBJ2-5; D remains ambiguous. V lost 8 bases and J lost 4, with 14 bases in between. Looked up from germline, CDR1 is LGHDT and CDR2 is YNNKEL (reference sequence). The length of the CDR3 is 13 residues. CDR3 residues: CASLAPWGETQYF. The DNA of the CDR3 is TGTGCCAGCTTGGCCCCGTGGGGAGAGACCCAGTACTTC.

This clonotype has only a few counts. This chain joins TRBV5-1 and TRBJ1-3, with 8 bases that match TRBD1. This CDR3 comprises 16 residues. Germline CDR1 SGHRS, CDR2 YFSETQ. Trimming at V came to 0 bases and at J to 4 bases, leaving 6 bases not matched to a gene. DNA for the CDR3: TGCGCCAGCAGCTTGGGCCAGGGGGCGTCCGGAAACACCATATATTTT. Amino acid sequence: CASSLGQGASGNTIYF.

This clonotype was observed at least ten times. V is TRBV6-2 or TRBV6-3 and J is TRBJ2-1, with D perhaps matching TRBD1 (6 bases). CDR3 size: 13 residues. V was cut by 7 bases and J by 9 bases, with 16 bases left in between. The germline CDR1 and CDR2 sequences are MNHEY and SVGEGT. The CDR3 coding sequence is TGTGCCAGCACCCCAGGGGCCTCAGGTGAGCAGTTCTTC. It yields the protein CASTPGASGEQFF.

This clonotype came up many times. The genes are TRBV2 and TRBJ1-4; D might be TRBD1 (5 bases). Trimming took 5 bases from V and 8 from J, leaving 9 bases between them. Per the germline V gene, CDR1 is SNHLY and CDR2 is FYNNEI. This CDR3 region has 12 residues. CDR3 in amino acids: CASSRGQEKLFF. The DNA of the CDR3 is TGTGCCAGCAGTAGGGGCCAGGAAAAACTGTTTTTT.

The sample holds many counts of this clonotype. The rearrangement uses TRBV11-3 and TRBJ2-3; 7 bases match TRBD1. With 7 bases clipped from V and 0 bases from J, the junction kept 7 bases outside the gene matches. CDR1 is SGHNT and CDR2 is YENEEA in the germline V gene. This CDR3 has 15 residues. The CDR3 DNA follows: TGTGCCAGCACCTCACACAGGGGTAGCACAGATACGCAGTATTTT. Amino acids: CASTSHRGSTDTQYF.

This CDR3 is CSARDPQSSYNSPLHF. The CDR3 bases are TGCAGTGCTAGAGACCCACAGAGCTCCTATAATTCACCCCTCCACTTT. The V call is TRBV20-1, the J call TRBJ1-6; D unclear. The V and J ends lost 0 bases and 0 bases respectively, with 9 bases between them. CDR3 length equals 16 residues. Germline V CDR1 and CDR2: DFQATT, SNEGSKA (reference sequence).

Ten or more counts support this clonotype. The chain recombines TRBV7-2 with TRBJ1-1; D is ambiguous. The CDR3 totals 13 residues. From germline, CDR1 is SGHTA and CDR2 FQGNSA. Trimming left V 2 bases short and J 6 bases short, with 10 bases between. For the CDR3, the DNA is TGTGCCAGCAGCTTAATCCGAGAAGCTGAAGCTTTCTTT. Its protein is CASSLIREAEAFF.

V and J are TRBV10-3 and TRBJ2-5, with 11 positions matching TRBD1. The germline V gene encodes CDR1 ENHRY and CDR2 SYGVKD. V trimming: 8 bases; J trimming: 5 bases; junction bases outside the gene matches: 10. The length of the CDR3 is 15 residues. CDR3 protein: CAIASGQGVTETQYF. For the CDR3, the DNA is TGTGCCATCGCATCGGGACAGGGGGTCACGGAGACCCAGTACTTC.

In its sample, this clonotype was seen a few times. The V and J genes are TRBV20-1 and TRBJ2-5, with TRBD2 as a possible D gene (5 bases). Germline V lookup: CDR1 DFQATT, CDR2 SNEGSKA (reference sequence). The CDR3 totals 11 residues. The V end was cut by 4 bases, the J end by 12 bases, with 15 bases between. The CDR3 loop reads CSAINYGLKYF. CDR3 in DNA: TGCAGTGCTATCAATTACGGACTTAAGTACTTC.

The chain joins TRBV7-8 to TRBJ2-7; 11 nucleotides align to TRBD2. Germline-derived CDR1 and CDR2 are SGHVS and FQNEAQ. The CDR3 runs to 16 residues. Trimming cost V 0 bases and J 4 bases; bases outside gene matches: 5. For the CDR3, the DNA is TGTGCCAGCAGCTTAGCCGTGACTAGCGGGGATTACGAGCAGTACTTC. This sequence encodes CASSLAVTSGDYEQYF.

About this clonotype: This likely comes from a read error, as the CDR3 has no conserved phenylalanine or tryptophan at its end. The chain carries TRBV4-2 and TRBJ2-7, with D perhaps matching TRBD1 (5 bases). Germline CDR1 and CDR2: LGHNA and YNFKEQ. The germline V and J ends were trimmed by 1 base and 3 bases, with 13 bases remaining between them. The CDR3 is 15 residues long. This chain's CDR3 is CASSQVGPIFYEQYL. In DNA, the CDR3 is TGTGCCAGCAGCCAAGTGGGGCCAATTTTCTACGAGCAGTACCTC.

At least ten counts were recorded for this clonotype. The chain combines TRBV15 with TRBJ2-3, with 8 positions matching TRBD2. Germline CDR1 is LNHNV and CDR2 is YYDKDF (reference sequence). CDR3 length: 15 amino acids. With V trimmed by 3 bases and J by 2 bases, 4 bases remained unmatched. In nucleotides, the CDR3 is TGTGCCACCAGCAGGATAGCGGGACTCACAGATACGCAGTATTTT. Translated, it gives CATSRIAGLTDTQYF.

This clonotype was found a few times. The chain links TRBV19 to TRBJ1-5; TRBD1 agrees at 7 bases. The CDR3 is made up of 16 amino acids. The germline CDR1 and CDR2 sequences are LNHDA and SQIVND (reference sequence). J was trimmed by 4 bases and V by 7 bases; bases with no gene match: 13. As DNA, the CDR3 is TGTGCCAGTACCCCCGGGGGGACAGTTTTAAATCAGCCCCAGCATTTT. Translating gives CASTPGGTVLNQPQHF. Variable domain in full (rest from reference TRBV19 and TRBJ1-5): DGGITQSPKYLFRKEGQNVTLSCEQNLNHDAMYWYRQDPGQGLRLIYYSQIVNDFQKGDIAEGYSVSREKKESFPLTVTSAQKNPTAFYLCASTPGGTVLNQPQHFGDGTRLSIL.